The 9 T cell receptor beta chains below were found in one sample sequenced in a study of T cells in tumors and immune-related adverse events. Data came from immunoSEQ multiplex PCR; TCRdb stores just in-frame clones and leaves some out. The sample holds roughly 5,100 clones; approximately 64% are singletons and the top ten take 5.7%. Specimen: gut tissue, collected from a patient treated with anti-PD-1 therapy. All receptors derive from a female donor with metastatic renal cell carcinoma.

This clone was detected only a few times. The chain couples TRBV27 to TRBJ2-5, with D uncertain. V lost 8 bases and J lost 3, with 19 bases in between. This CDR3 is built from 15 residues. Germline CDR1 reads MNHEY; CDR2 reads SMNVEV (reference sequence). The CDR3, as DNA: TGTGCCAGCTCCCTTAGGTTGTCGTGGGAAGAGACCCAGTACTTC. It is translated as CASSLRLSWEETQYF.

The rearrangement joins TRBV30 to TRBJ1-3, with D possibly TRBD1 on 6 matching bases. V lost 7 bases and J 0 bases, leaving 19 bases between the germline ends. CDR1 and CDR2 (germline): GTSNPN, SVGIG (reference sequence). The CDR3 extends over 16 amino acids. CDR3: CASTSGASSSGNTIYF. CDR3 nucleotide sequence: TGTGCCTCGACCTCAGGGGCTTCGAGCTCTGGAAACACCATATATTTT.

This chain connects TRBV9 to TRBJ2-3; the match to TRBD2 covers 12 bases. CDR1 and CDR2 (germline): SGDLS, YYNGEE. J was trimmed by 4 bases and V by 4 bases; bases with no gene match: 7. This CDR3 has 16 residues. CDR3 residues: CASSRELAGGPDTQYF. The CDR3 DNA sequence: TGTGCCAGCAGCAGAGAACTAGCGGGGGGCCCAGATACGCAGTATTTT. The whole variable domain, filled in from reference TRBV9 and TRBJ2-3, reads DSGVTQTPKHLITATGQRVTLRCSPRSGDLSVYWYQQSLDQGLQFLIQYYNGEERAKGNILERFSAQQFPDLHSELNLSSLELGDSALYFCASSRELAGGPDTQYFGPGTRLTVL.

This chain uses TRBV30 with TRBJ2-3; 7 nucleotides match TRBD2. The CDR3 spans 15 residues. Trimming removed 3 bases from V and 0 bases from J; junction bases left unmatched: 6. Per germline, CDR1 GTSNPN and CDR2 SVGIG (reference sequence). In DNA, the CDR3 is TGTGCCTGGAGACCCGGGGGGACTAGCACAGATACGCAGTATTTT. This codes for CAWRPGGTSTDTQYF. The full variable domain, completed using reference TRBV30 and TRBJ2-3, is SQTIHQWPATLVQPVGSPLSLECTVEGTSNPNLYWYRQAAGRGLQLLFYSVGIGQISSEVPQNLSASRPQDRQFILSSKKLLLSDSGFYLCAWRPGGTSTDTQYFGPGTRLTVL.

The chain uses TRBV5-8 and TRBJ1-6; possibly TRBD1 for D (6 bases). V lost 0 bases and J lost 7, with 8 bases in between. The germline gives CDR1 SGHTS, CDR2 YDEGEE. The CDR3 covers 14 residues. The CDR3 DNA reads TGTGCCAGCAGCTTGGGACAGGAGAATTCACCCCTCCACTTT. It codes for CASSLGQENSPLHF.

V usage is TRBV28 and J usage is TRBJ2-7; D not resolved. The CDR3 totals 14 residues. CDR1 and CDR2 (germline): MDHEN, SYDVKM. V dropped 3 bases and J dropped 6 bases, with 15 bases sitting between them. The chain's CDR3 is CASSFTLPHPEQYF. The CDR3 bases are TGTGCCAGCAGTTTTACCCTACCCCATCCCGAGCAGTACTTC.

This clone was seen only a few times. The V and J genes are TRBV10-2 and TRBJ1-6, with TRBD1 matching 7 bases. Trimming took 6 bases from V and 9 from J; bases not matched to a gene: 8. CDR1 and CDR2 (germline): WSHSY, SAAADI. CDR3 length equals 14 residues. CDR3: CASREQGTGSPLHF. DNA of the CDR3: TGCGCCAGCAGAGAACAGGGGACTGGTTCACCCCTCCACTTT.

The chain employs TRBV5-1 and TRBJ2-7; 8 bases line up with TRBD2. Trimming took 0 bases from V and 2 from J; bases not matched to a gene: 7. The CDR3 length is 16 residues. Germline V lookup: CDR1 SGHRS, CDR2 YFSETQ. The CDR3 nucleotides are TGCGCCAGCAGCTTGGCCGTCGGGGGGGCAACCTACGAGCAGTACTTC. Translated: CASSLAVGGATYEQYF.

This clone showed up just a few times. The CDR3 bases are TGTGCCAGCAGTGCCCAGGTTTCTGGCTACACCTTC. Protein sequence: CASSAQVSGYTF. The V call is TRBV28, the J call TRBJ1-2, with D uncertain. CDR1 is MDHEN, CDR2 SYDVKM, per germline. Trimming pared 5 bases from V and 7 bases from J, leaving 11 bases between. There are 12 residues in the CDR3.